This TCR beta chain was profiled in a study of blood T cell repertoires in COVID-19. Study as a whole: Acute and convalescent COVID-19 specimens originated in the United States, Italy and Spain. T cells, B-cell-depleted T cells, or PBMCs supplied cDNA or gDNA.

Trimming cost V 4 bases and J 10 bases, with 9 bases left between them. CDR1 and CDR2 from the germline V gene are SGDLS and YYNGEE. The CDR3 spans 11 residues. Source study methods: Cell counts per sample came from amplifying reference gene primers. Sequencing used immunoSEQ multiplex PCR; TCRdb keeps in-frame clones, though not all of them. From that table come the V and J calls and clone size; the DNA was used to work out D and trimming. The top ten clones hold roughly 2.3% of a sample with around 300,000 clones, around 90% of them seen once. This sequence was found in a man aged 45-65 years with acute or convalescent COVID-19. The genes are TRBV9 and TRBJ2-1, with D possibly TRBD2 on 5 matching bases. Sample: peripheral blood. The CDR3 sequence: CASSPGVEQFF. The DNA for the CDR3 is TGTGCCAGCAGCCCCGGGGTCGAGCAGTTCTTC.